The source of this T cell receptor (beta chain) is a study of blood T cell repertoires in COVID-19. Overall study: The United States, Italy and Spain provided the acute and convalescent COVID-19 samples. The analysed material was cDNA or gDNA that came from T cells, B-cell-depleted T cells, or PBMCs.

Trimming pared 1 base from V and 5 bases from J, leaving 14 bases between. Germline lookup yields CDR1 LGHDT and CDR2 YNNKEL (reference sequence). The length of the CDR3 is 15 residues. This table comes from immunoSEQ multiplex PCR, and its TCRdb copy is limited to in-frame clones, with some not included. The table includes under 200,000 clones, approximately 91% detected once. The sequence was obtained from a man younger than 35 with active or convalescent COVID-19. The sequencing input was peripheral blood. The chain uses TRBV3-1 (or the pseudogene TRBV3-2) and TRBJ2-5; possible D gene TRBD2, 6 bases. The chain's CDR3 is CASSQGMGGGETQYF. The CDR3 coding sequence is TGTGCCAGCAGCCAAGGCATGGGAGGCGGGGAGACCCAGTACTTC.